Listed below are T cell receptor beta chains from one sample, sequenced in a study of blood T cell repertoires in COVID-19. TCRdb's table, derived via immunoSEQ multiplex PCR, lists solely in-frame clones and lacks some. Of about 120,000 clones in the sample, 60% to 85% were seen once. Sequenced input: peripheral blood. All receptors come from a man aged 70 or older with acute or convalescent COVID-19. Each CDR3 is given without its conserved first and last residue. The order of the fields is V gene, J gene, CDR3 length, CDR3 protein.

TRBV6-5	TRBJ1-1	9	ASSRTGKAF
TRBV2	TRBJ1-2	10	ASSESLRGYT
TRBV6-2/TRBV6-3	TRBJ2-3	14	ASSPGLAASTDTQY
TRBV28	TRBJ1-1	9	AARMNTEAF
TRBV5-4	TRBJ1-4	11	ASSPGGNEKLF
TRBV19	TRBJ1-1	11	ASAQGPGTEAF
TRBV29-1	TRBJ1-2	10	SNRTLGYGYT
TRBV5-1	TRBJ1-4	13	ASSLATGADEKLF
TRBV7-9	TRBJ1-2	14	ASTWGQGLSHYGYT
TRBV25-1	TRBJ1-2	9	ASSGGRGYT
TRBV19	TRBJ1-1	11	ASSKGQGAEAF
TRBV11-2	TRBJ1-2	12	ASSTQGANYGYT
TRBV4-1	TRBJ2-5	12	ASSQGQGGETQY
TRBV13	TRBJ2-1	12	ASSLGAGDNEQF
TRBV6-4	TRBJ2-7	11	ASSQQSSYEQY
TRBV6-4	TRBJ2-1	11	ASRAGGQGEQF
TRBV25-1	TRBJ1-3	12	ASSPSTSGNTIY
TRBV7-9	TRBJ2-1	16	ASSPPGLAGGLYNEQF
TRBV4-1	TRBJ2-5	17	ASSQVGSRGTAEGETQY
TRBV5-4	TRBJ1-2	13	ASSSRTGVGNGYT
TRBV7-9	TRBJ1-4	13	ASSLIGQGREKLF
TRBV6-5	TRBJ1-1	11	ASSYRQGGEAF
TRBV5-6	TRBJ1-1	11	ASSLGARTEAF
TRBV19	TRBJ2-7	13	ASTERGGDSYEQY
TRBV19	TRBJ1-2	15	ASSINRAPTFNYGYT
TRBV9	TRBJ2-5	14	ASSDAAEAGWETQY
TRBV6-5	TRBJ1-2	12	ASLPSTGGIGYT
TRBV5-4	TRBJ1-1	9	ASSRDTEAF
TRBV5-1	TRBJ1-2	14	ASSPRTISTYYGYT
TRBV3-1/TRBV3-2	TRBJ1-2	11	ASSQRTGDGYT
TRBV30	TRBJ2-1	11	AWTQGVYNEQF
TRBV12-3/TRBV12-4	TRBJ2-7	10	ASSTGGYEQY
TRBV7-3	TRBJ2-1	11	ASSPRQGGEQF
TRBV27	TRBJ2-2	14	ASRWTSGGGAGELF
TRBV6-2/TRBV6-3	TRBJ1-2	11	ASSYSSVYGYT
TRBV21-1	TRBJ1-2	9	ASSKHLDYT
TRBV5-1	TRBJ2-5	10	ASSVDVSVQY
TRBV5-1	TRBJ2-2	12	ASSLTGAGGELF
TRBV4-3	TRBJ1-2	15	ASSQDLGRVANYGYT
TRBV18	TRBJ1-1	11	ASCEDRALGAF
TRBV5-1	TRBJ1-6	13	ASSHGQGYNSPLH
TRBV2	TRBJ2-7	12	ASSWNGVNYEQY
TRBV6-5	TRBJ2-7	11	ASRNTGTYEQY
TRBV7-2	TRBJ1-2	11	ASRPGTGHGYT
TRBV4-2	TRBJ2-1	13	ASSQPSGAYNEQF
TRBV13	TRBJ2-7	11	ASSLGIQYEQY
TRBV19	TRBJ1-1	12	ASSSRDRATEAF
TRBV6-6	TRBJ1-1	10	ASTQRNTEAF
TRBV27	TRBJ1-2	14	ASSPQGVYRWSGYT
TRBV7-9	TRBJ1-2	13	ASSTSGTGNYGYT
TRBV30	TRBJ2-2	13	AWTGTGGRAGELF
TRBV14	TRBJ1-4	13	ASSQVLGTNEKLF
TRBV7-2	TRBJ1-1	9	ASSSRREAF
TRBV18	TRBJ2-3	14	ASSPLLAGGTDTQY
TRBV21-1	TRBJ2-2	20	ASSKVSPEGGDIKRDTGELF
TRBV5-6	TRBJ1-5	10	ASSSRYQPQH
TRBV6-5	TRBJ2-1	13	ATGLAGGSYNEQF